This TCR beta chain was captured in a study of early T cells in non-severe SARS-CoV-2 infection. Looking at the study overall: Unsorted whole blood bulk RNA was sequenced, with unpaired chains. Study-wide results and limits: There was a bias toward anti-spike CD8 responses in VDJdb matching, which missed private and CD4 specificities.

Germline assignment: CDR1 SGHAT and CDR2 FQNNGV. The CDR3 covers 16 residues. J gave up 15 bases and V 10 bases, and 22 bases lay outside the gene matches. TCRdb itself ran the 5' RACE reads through MiXCR, one entry per CDR3 protein. The data show about 32,000 distinct CDR3 sequences, approximately 5.2% seen once. In its sample, this clonotype was seen a few times. Its cognate antigen is unknown. The chain has TRBV11-2 and TRBJ2-1; 12 bases line up with TRBD2. The TCR comes from an adult who was a healthcare worker with PCR-confirmed SARS-CoV-2 infection or an uninfected control (not recorded which). Source material: whole blood. CDR3 DNA: TGTGCCACACAATCCAACGGGGCTAGCGGGAGGGGTTCGTGGTTCTTC. It is translated as CATQSNGASGRGSWFF.